This T cell receptor (beta chain) was captured in a study of shared clonotypes between healthy human individuals. General study findings and limits: Naive subsets generally exceeded memory subsets in estimated richness. In a handful of donors, approximately 5% of naive CD4 clonotypes appeared in common.

Both subsets, CD45RA+ naive and CD45RA-negative memory, were split from the CD4+ cells. Comments on this clone: Its specificity is unknown.

The genomic DNA of each subset was split evenly across several immunoSEQ plates. Sequencing used immunoSEQ multiplex PCR; TCRdb keeps in-frame clones, though not all of them. Of approximately 1,000,000 clones listed, around 77% are singletons. The ends lost 5 bases at V and 4 bases at J; junction bases unmatched: 5. Germline V gives CDR1 GTSNPN, CDR2 SVGIG (reference sequence). The length of the CDR3 is 14 residues. The sequenced material came from memory CD4+ T cells from PBMCs. Sample subset: CD45RA-negative fraction. The clonotype originates from a man between 18 and 35 years old in good health. Some clones in this sample may be carry-over from other donors' samples. The chain has TRBV30 and TRBJ1-4; 9 bases match TRBD1. CDR3 amino acids: CAWGTGRDNEKLFF. CDR3 DNA sequence: TGTGCCTGGGGGACAGGGAGGGATAATGAAAAACTGTTTTTT.